This TCR beta chain was observed in a study of cytomegalovirus exposure and HLA in healthy donors. Overall study findings and caveats: Available immune exposure information was restricted to CMV serostatus only. Among TCR beta chains, those listed as cytomegalovirus-associated numbered over 150.

Germline V gives CDR1 LNHDA, CDR2 SQIVND (reference sequence). The CDR3 is 15 amino acids. V shed 1 base and J shed 0 bases, with 9 bases lying between them. Concerning this clone: The antigen is undetermined.

The PCR employed 60 Vbeta primers together with 13 Jbeta primers. The protocol was immunoSEQ multiplex PCR, while the TCRdb copy is restricted to in-frame clones and leaves out a portion. The top ten hold 1% of the sample, which has 200,000 to 250,000 clones, about 89% seen once. This TCR was recovered from a woman aged 18-29 years in good health and CMV-seronegative. Specimen: PBMCs. This chain uses TRBV19 with TRBJ1-1; D uncertain. CDR3 loop: CASSIAGGMNTEAFF. The CDR3 region has the DNA TGTGCCAGTAGTATAGCAGGAGGGATGAACACTGAAGCTTTCTTT.